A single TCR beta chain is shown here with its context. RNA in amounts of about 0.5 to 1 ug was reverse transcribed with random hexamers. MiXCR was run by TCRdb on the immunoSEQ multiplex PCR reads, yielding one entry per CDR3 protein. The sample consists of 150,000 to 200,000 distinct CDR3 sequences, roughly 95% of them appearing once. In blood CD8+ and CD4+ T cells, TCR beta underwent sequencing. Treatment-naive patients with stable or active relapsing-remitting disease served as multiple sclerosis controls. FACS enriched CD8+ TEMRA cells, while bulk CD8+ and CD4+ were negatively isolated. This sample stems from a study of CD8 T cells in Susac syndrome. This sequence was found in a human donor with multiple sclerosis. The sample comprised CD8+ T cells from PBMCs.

The CDR3 coding sequence is TGTGCCAGCAGTTACCGGGGGGTTGAGCAGTTCTTC. Amino acids: CASSYRGVEQFF. The chain uses TRBV6-5 and TRBJ2-1; TRBD2 agrees at 7 bases. Germline V gene data show CDR1 as MNHEY and CDR2 as SVGAGI. After removal of 2 bases from V and 9 bases from J, the junction contained 1 base not matched to a gene. CDR3 length: 12 residues.